This entry is about one T cell receptor (beta chain). Additional DNA sequences in this sample encode the identical CDR3. The data were obtained in a study of blood T cell repertoires in COVID-19. The table came from immunoSEQ multiplex PCR; TCRdb's copy has only in-frame clones and leaves some out. Of about 330,000 clones in the sample, more than 70% were seen once. With V trimmed by 1 base and J by 3 bases, 3 bases remained unmatched. This CDR3 has 15 residues. Germline V gene sequence: CDR1 SEHNR, CDR2 FQNEAQ (reference sequence). This receptor was taken from a woman aged 45-65 years with acute or convalescent COVID-19. The chain recombines TRBV7-9 with TRBJ1-5, with 7 nucleotides matching TRBD1. The sample comprised peripheral blood. CDR3: CASSLDRGYNQPQHF. CDR3 DNA sequence: TGTGCCAGCAGCTTAGACAGGGGCTACAATCAGCCCCAGCATTTT.